The 7 T cell receptor beta chains presented below share a single source sample, sequenced in a study of T-cell memory formation after mild COVID-19. TCRdb redid the calling of the 5' RACE reads with MiXCR, one entry per CDR3 protein. Seen here are around 150,000 distinct CDR3 sequences, roughly 15% observed once, and the top ten hold roughly an eighth. Sequenced sample: PBMCs or a T cell subset sorted from them (not recorded which). The origin of the receptors is an adult woman who had mild COVID-19 (a few samples of this study predate the infection). Cell type and time point are not known.

The chain uses TRBV4-3 and TRBJ1-2, with TRBD1 matching over 10 bases. The length of the CDR3 is 16 residues. V shed 0 bases, J shed 2 bases, and the junction held 3 bases outside the gene matches. Per the germline V gene, CDR1 is LGHNA and CDR2 is YSLEER. The CDR3 region is CASSQDRQGANYGYTF. The CDR3 DNA follows: TGCGCCAGCAGCCAAGATAGACAGGGGGCGAACTATGGCTACACCTTC.

Ten or more counts support this clonotype. This chain uses TRBV7-9 with TRBJ2-7; 7 positions match TRBD1. The CDR3 spans 15 residues. Germline V lookup: CDR1 SEHNR, CDR2 FQNEAQ (reference sequence). V dropped 3 bases and J dropped 2; count of bases not matched to a gene: 7. The CDR3 DNA reads as TGTGCCAGCAGCTTGCAGGGGGACCTTACCTACGAGCAGTACTTC. Translating it yields CASSLQGDLTYEQYF.

In its sample, this clonotype was seen many times. V and J are TRBV7-8 and TRBJ2-7; 7 bases fit TRBD1. Losses at the gene ends were 0 bases for V and 3 bases for J; bases not matched to a gene: 8. This CDR3 has 16 residues. Germline V gene data show CDR1 as SGHVS and CDR2 as FQNEAQ. The CDR3 DNA follows: TGTGCCAGCAGCTTAGCCTTACAGCAGGGGGTCTACGAGCAGTACTTC. It translates to CASSLALQQGVYEQYF.

Regarding this clonotype: With a much larger clone just one base away, this may be a read error. The chain uses TRBV6-5 and TRBJ1-2, with unresolved D. The V end lost 9 bases, the J end lost 1 base, and 18 bases lay between the germline ends. CDR1 MNHEY and CDR2 SVGAGI come from the germline V gene. The CDR3 loop spans 15 amino acids. CDR3: CASYRRASDNYGYTF. CDR3 bases: TGTGCCAGTTATCGGCGGGCATCAGATAACTATGGCTACACCTTC.

The chain couples TRBV6-6 to TRBJ2-7; D may match TRBD1 or TRBD2 (5 bases each). V was shortened by 7 bases and J by 9 bases, with 22 bases between the two germline ends. This CDR3 region has 14 residues. CDR1 is MNHNY, CDR2 SVGAGI, per germline (reference sequence). In DNA form, the CDR3 reads TGTGCCAGCAAACAAGGGGCCGGGGCATTGTGGCAGTACTTC. It yields the protein CASKQGAGALWQYF.

The chain employs TRBV6-6 and TRBJ2-1; 13 positions agree with TRBD2. Germline lookup yields CDR1 MNHNY and CDR2 SVGAGI (reference sequence). After removal of 2 bases from V and 9 bases from J, the junction contained 10 bases not matched to a gene. This CDR3 has 17 residues. The CDR3 is CASSYLRTSGGEVEQFF. The CDR3 DNA sequence: TGTGCCAGCAGTTACCTCAGGACTAGCGGGGGCGAGGTTGAGCAGTTCTTC.

This clonotype appeared a few times. CDR3 in DNA: TGTGCCAGCACCGATGGAGGAAGCAATCAGCCCCAGCATTTT. This sequence encodes CASTDGGSNQPQHF. This chain links TRBV25-1 with TRBJ1-5; D unresolved. Germline values: CDR1 MGHDK, CDR2 SYGVNS. The length of the CDR3 is 14 residues. Trimming cost V 7 bases and J 1 base, with 11 bases left between them.